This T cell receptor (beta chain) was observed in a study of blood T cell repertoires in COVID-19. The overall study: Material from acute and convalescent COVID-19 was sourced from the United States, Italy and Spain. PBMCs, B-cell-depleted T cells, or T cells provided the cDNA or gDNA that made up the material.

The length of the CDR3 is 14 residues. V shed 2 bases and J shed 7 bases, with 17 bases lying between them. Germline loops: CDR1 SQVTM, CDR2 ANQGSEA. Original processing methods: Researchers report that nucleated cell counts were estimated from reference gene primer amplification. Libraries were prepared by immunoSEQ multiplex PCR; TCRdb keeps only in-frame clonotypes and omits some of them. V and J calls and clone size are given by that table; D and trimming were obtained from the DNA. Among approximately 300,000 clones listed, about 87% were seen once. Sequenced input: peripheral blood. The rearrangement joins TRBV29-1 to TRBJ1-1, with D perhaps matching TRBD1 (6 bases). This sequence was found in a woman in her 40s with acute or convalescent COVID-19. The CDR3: CSVEKGGARYEAFF. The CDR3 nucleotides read TGCAGCGTTGAAAAAGGGGGGGCAAGATATGAAGCTTTCTTT.